The 22 T cell receptor beta chains reported below all come from one sample, sequenced in a study of blood T cell repertoires in COVID-19. Generated by immunoSEQ multiplex PCR, the TCRdb table keeps only in-frame clones and is missing some. The data hold 60,000 to 80,000 clones, with around nine tenths observed a single time. The material sequenced was peripheral blood. These TCRs come from a man between 60 and 75 years old with acute or convalescent COVID-19.

The CDR3 is CASSEITGGLDTQYF. The CDR3, as DNA: TGTGCCAGCAGTGAAATAACAGGGGGCCTAGATACGCAGTATTTT. The rearrangement uses TRBV6-1 and TRBJ2-3; 9 bases are a match to TRBD1. The CDR3 runs to 15 residues. Trimming took 2 bases from V and 5 from J; bases not matched to a gene: 5. CDR1 and CDR2 from the germline V gene are MNHNS and SASEGT.

The V call is TRBV19, the J call TRBJ1-1; D is possibly TRBD1 (6 bases). Per the germline V gene, CDR1 is LNHDA and CDR2 is SQIVND (reference sequence). The CDR3 runs 16 residues. Trimming removed 3 bases at V and 0 bases at J, with 14 bases between. The CDR3 region has the DNA TGTGCCAGTAGTATTTTGTCAGGGGAATTGAACACTGAAGCTTTCTTT. Its translation: CASSILSGELNTEAFF.

The rearrangement links TRBV3-1 (or the pseudogene TRBV3-2) to TRBJ2-1; TRBD2 agrees at 11 bases. The CDR3 loop spans 18 amino acids. The V segment lost 0 bases and the J segment 5 bases; nucleotides outside the gene matches: 9. From germline, CDR1 is LGHDT and CDR2 YNNKEL (reference sequence). The CDR3 region has the DNA TGTGCCAGCAGCCAAGATCGTCTGCCGGGACTAGCGGACAATGAGCAGTTCTTC. This encodes CASSQDRLPGLADNEQFF.

The chain has TRBV7-6 and TRBJ2-2; tentative D call: TRBD1 (5 bases). CDR1 is SGHVS and CDR2 is FNYEAQ in the germline V gene. The CDR3 extends over 15 amino acids. Trimming removed 1 base at V and 4 bases at J, with 10 bases between. This CDR3 reads CASSLGPGITGELFF. In DNA, the CDR3 is TGTGCCAGCAGCTTAGGGCCAGGGATCACCGGGGAGCTGTTTTTT.

This chain uses TRBV7-9 with TRBJ2-1, with 7 bases lining up with TRBD1. V gave up 1 base and J gave up 6 bases; unmatched junction bases: 3. CDR1 is SEHNR and CDR2 is FQNEAQ in the germline V gene (reference sequence). This CDR3 spans 14 amino acids. CDR3 amino acids: CASSLGQGANEQFF. The CDR3, as DNA: TGTGCCAGCAGCTTAGGACAGGGTGCCAATGAGCAGTTCTTC.

This clone was seen more than once but under ten times. The rearrangement links TRBV3-1 (or the pseudogene TRBV3-2) to TRBJ1-5; 7 bases fit TRBD1. The germline gives CDR1 LGHDT, CDR2 YNNKEL (reference sequence). The V segment lost 5 bases and the J segment 4 bases; nucleotides outside the gene matches: 5. The CDR3 totals 14 residues. CDR3 coding DNA: TGTGCCAGCAGCGCCAGGGGGTGGAATCAGCCCCAGCATTTT. Protein sequence: CASSARGWNQPQHF.

The gene calls are TRBV10-3 and TRBJ2-3, with TRBD2 identical over 8 bases. Germline V lookup: CDR1 ENHRY, CDR2 SYGVKD. The CDR3 has 14 amino acids. J gave up 0 bases and V 8 bases, and 4 bases lay outside the gene matches. CDR3 region: CAIRGGISTDTQYF. The CDR3 DNA is TGTGCCATCCGCGGGGGGATTAGCACAGATACGCAGTATTTT.

This chain connects TRBV28 to TRBJ1-3; D is uncertain. The CDR3 is made up of 15 amino acids. The germline V gene has CDR1 MDHEN and CDR2 SYDVKM. The V and J ends lost 2 bases and 4 bases respectively, with 12 bases between them. The CDR3 loop is CASSLSSRRGNTIYF. The DNA for the CDR3 is TGTGCCAGCAGTTTAAGTTCGCGGAGGGGAAACACCATATATTTT.

The chain combines TRBV5-6 with TRBJ1-2, with TRBD1 identical over 10 bases. This CDR3 region has 15 residues. Germline V lookup: CDR1 SGHDT, CDR2 YYEEEE. The V segment lost 4 bases and the J segment 3 bases; nucleotides outside the gene matches: 6. DNA for the CDR3: TGTGCCAGCAGCGTAGACAGGGGGCGGGACTATGGCTACACCTTC. This translates into CASSVDRGRDYGYTF.

The chain couples TRBV9 to TRBJ2-2; 10 nucleotides agree with TRBD1. In germline, CDR1 is SGDLS, CDR2 YYNGEE. The CDR3 totals 15 residues. With 3 bases clipped from V and 4 bases from J, the junction kept 3 bases outside the gene matches. CDR3 sequence reads: CASSAWTGGTGELFF. In nucleotides, the CDR3 is TGTGCCAGCAGCGCTTGGACAGGGGGCACCGGGGAGCTGTTTTTT.

The rearrangement links TRBV12-3 or TRBV12-4 to TRBJ2-5; perhaps TRBD2 as D (6 bases). The CDR3 covers 13 residues. The V and J ends lost 7 bases and 4 bases respectively, with 13 bases between them. CDR3 sequence (DNA): TGTGCCAGCACCCCCCGGGGGACAGAGACCCAGTACTTC. This sequence encodes CASTPRGTETQYF.

The CDR3 loop is CASSLTGGAEYGYTF. As DNA, the CDR3 is TGTGCCAGCAGCTTAACAGGGGGCGCGGAGTATGGCTACACCTTC. The chain employs TRBV7-3 and TRBJ1-2; the match to TRBD1 covers 7 bases. Per germline, CDR1 SGHTA and CDR2 FQGTGA. This CDR3 is built from 15 residues. J lost 5 bases, V lost 0 bases, and 6 bases had no gene match.

CDR3 bases: TGTGCCAGCAGCTTAAACACAGGGGGAGGTCGGGAGCTGTTTTTT. The encoded protein is CASSLNTGGGRELFF. J is TRBJ2-2 and V is TRBV11-1, with 8 bases lining up with TRBD1. CDR3 size: 15 residues. Germline V gives CDR1 SGHAT, CDR2 FQDESV (reference sequence). Unmatched junction bases numbered 8, after V lost 2 bases and J lost 9 bases.

The gene calls are TRBV27 and TRBJ2-5; 7 bases match TRBD1. V dropped 3 bases and J dropped 1; count of bases not matched to a gene: 11. Germline V gene lookup returns CDR1 MNHEY and CDR2 SMNVEV (reference sequence). This CDR3 is 17 amino acids long. CDR3 DNA sequence: TGTGCCAGCAGTTTTTATTACAGGGGCAACACCCAAGAGACCCAGTACTTC. It encodes CASSFYYRGNTQETQYF.

The gene calls are TRBV18 and TRBJ2-5, with no clear D. V was trimmed by 3 bases and J by 5 bases, leaving 7 bases between them. The CDR3 sequence is 12 residues long. Germline V gene sequence: CDR1 KGHSH, CDR2 LQKENI. The CDR3 DNA follows: TGTGCCAGCTCACCGAACGCGGAGACCCAGTACTTC. It yields the protein CASSPNAETQYF.

Here the CDR3 reads CASSPTSSGGELFF. CDR3 coding DNA: TGTGCCAGTAGTCCTACTAGTAGCGGCGGGGAGCTGTTTTTT. The rearrangement joins TRBV19 to TRBJ2-2; D is possibly TRBD2 (6 bases). The CDR3 covers 14 residues. From germline, CDR1 is LNHDA and CDR2 SQIVND (reference sequence). Trimming took off 5 bases at V and 7 bases at J, with 14 bases between the two ends.

J is TRBJ2-3 and V is TRBV25-1; 11 bases agree with TRBD2. The V gene's germline CDR1 is MGHDK and CDR2 SYGVNS. There are 18 residues in the CDR3. J gave up 3 bases and V 6 bases, and 14 bases lay outside the gene matches. The CDR3 spells CASSRGLAVKAGTDTQYF. The CDR3 coding sequence is TGTGCCAGCAGCCGGGGACTAGCGGTCAAAGCGGGAACAGATACGCAGTATTTT.

In DNA form, the CDR3 reads TGTGCCAGCAGCTACGGGACACCATACGAGCAGTACTTC. Its protein is CASSYGTPYEQYF. The chain couples TRBV27 to TRBJ2-7, with D perhaps TRBD1 (6 bases). CDR3 length equals 13 residues. In germline, CDR1 is MNHEY, CDR2 SMNVEV (reference sequence). The ends were cut back, 6 bases at V and 4 bases at J, with 13 bases in the middle.

The CDR3 DNA reads as TGTGCCTGGAGTACGTGGACGGGAGCCTACGAGCAGTACTTC. Residues: CAWSTWTGAYEQYF. The gene calls are TRBV30 and TRBJ2-7; D may be TRBD2 (6 bases). Trimming shortened V by 2 bases and J by 2 bases, and 13 bases separated the two germline ends. This CDR3 comprises 14 residues. Germline CDR1 reads GTSNPN; CDR2 reads SVGIG (reference sequence).

The chain employs TRBV27 and TRBJ1-2; D unclear. Trimming stripped 3 bases from V and 8 bases from J, with 13 bases between. CDR1 and CDR2 (germline): MNHEY, SMNVEV (reference sequence). The CDR3 loop spans 13 amino acids. Here the CDR3 reads CASSLSHSGGYTF. CDR3 bases: TGTGCCAGCAGTTTGTCTCATTCGGGGGGCTACACCTTC.

The rearrangement joins TRBV4-2 to TRBJ2-6, with 12 bases identical to TRBD1. With 4 bases clipped from V and 1 base from J, the junction kept 5 bases outside the gene matches. This CDR3 spans 18 amino acids. Germline V lookup: CDR1 LGHNA, CDR2 YNFKEQ. Written as DNA, the CDR3 is TGTGCCAGCAGCCCAGGGGACAGGGGGCAGTCTGGGGCCAACGTCCTGACTTTC. Its protein is CASSPGDRGQSGANVLTF.

This chain uses TRBV27 with TRBJ1-6; D gene ambiguous. CDR1 is MNHEY and CDR2 is SMNVEV in the germline V gene (reference sequence). Deletions cut 3 bases from V and 0 bases from J, with 9 bases between. CDR3 length: 16 amino acids. CDR3 amino acids: CASSFEGSSYNSPLHF. The CDR3 DNA is TGTGCCAGCAGTTTCGAAGGGAGCTCCTATAATTCACCCCTCCACTTT.